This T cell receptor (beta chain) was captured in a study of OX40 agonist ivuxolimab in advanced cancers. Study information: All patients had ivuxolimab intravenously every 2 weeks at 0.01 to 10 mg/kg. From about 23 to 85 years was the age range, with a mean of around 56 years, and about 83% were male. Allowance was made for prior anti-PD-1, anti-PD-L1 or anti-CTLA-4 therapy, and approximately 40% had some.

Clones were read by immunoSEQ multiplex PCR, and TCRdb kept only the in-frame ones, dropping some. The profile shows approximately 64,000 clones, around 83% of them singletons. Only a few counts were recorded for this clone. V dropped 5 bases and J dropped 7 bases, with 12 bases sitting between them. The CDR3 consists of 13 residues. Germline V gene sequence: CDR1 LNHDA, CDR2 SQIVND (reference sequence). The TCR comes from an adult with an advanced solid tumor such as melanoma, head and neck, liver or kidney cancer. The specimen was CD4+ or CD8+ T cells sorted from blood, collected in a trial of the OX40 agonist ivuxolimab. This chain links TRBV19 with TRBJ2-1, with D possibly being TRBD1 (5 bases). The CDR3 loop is CASSPRDRNEQFF. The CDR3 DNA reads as TGTGCCAGTAGTCCCCGAGACAGAAATGAGCAGTTCTTC.